Listed below are T cell receptor beta chains from one sample, sequenced in a study of PD-1 blockade in mismatch repair-deficient tumors. Assay used: immunoSEQ multiplex PCR; TCRdb lists only in-frame clones, some missing. Counted here are some 25,000 clones, approximately 84% occurring once; the ten biggest clones make up about 3%. Sequencing was performed on PBMCs, taken before pembrolizumab treatment. The receptors were sampled from an adult with mismatch repair-deficient cancer. The CDR3 runs from the conserved cysteine through the conserved F or W. The D gene is left open where the match is weak. For some rows the clone size is stated as once, few or many, or as a class when expanded; others skip it.

D gene: -; J gene: TRBJ2-1; clone size: -; V gene: TRBV9; CDR3 DNA: TGTGCCAGCAGCGCCCCCGAGGGCGGGATCCGGCATGGGCAGTTCTTC; CDR3 protein: CASSAPEGGIRHGQFF
D gene: -; J gene: TRBJ2-2; clone size: few; V gene: TRBV7-3; CDR3 DNA: TGTGCCAGCAGCTTAGTGGGGGGCACCGGGGAGCTGTTTTTT; CDR3 protein: CASSLVGGTGELFF
D gene: TRBD2; J gene: TRBJ2-3; clone size: -; V gene: TRBV5-1; CDR3 DNA: TGCGCCAGCAGCTCCCGTGCTAGCGGGGGAATGGCAGATACGCAGTATTTT; CDR3 protein: CASSSRASGGMADTQYF
D gene: TRBD1; J gene: TRBJ1-5; clone size: -; V gene: TRBV30; CDR3 DNA: TGTGCCTGGAGTAGGACAGGTAGCAATCAGCCCCAGCATTTT; CDR3 protein: CAWSRTGSNQPQHF
D gene: TRBD2; J gene: TRBJ2-7; clone size: -; V gene: TRBV9; CDR3 DNA: TGTGCCAGCAGCGTGGGAGCGGGAGTCCCCTACGAGCAGTACTTC; CDR3 protein: CASSVGAGVPYEQYF
D gene: TRBD2; J gene: TRBJ2-2; clone size: -; V gene: TRBV2; CDR3 DNA: TGTGCCAGCGGGAGGGCGGTTTACGGGGAGCTGTTTTTT; CDR3 protein: CASGRAVYGELFF
D gene: TRBD1; J gene: TRBJ1-2; clone size: -; V gene: TRBV28; CDR3 DNA: TGTGCCAGCCAGGGACAGCCCCTAGGGTATGGCTACACCTTC; CDR3 protein: CASQGQPLGYGYTF
D gene: -; J gene: TRBJ2-5; clone size: -; V gene: TRBV5-4; CDR3 DNA: TGTGCCAGCAGCTTGGACAGTCAAGAGACCCAGTACTTC; CDR3 protein: CASSLDSQETQYF
D gene: -; J gene: TRBJ1-2; clone size: -; V gene: TRBV28; CDR3 DNA: TGTGCCAGCATCCCTTCCGGTCTCGATTACTATGGCTACACCTTC; CDR3 protein: CASIPSGLDYYGYTF
D gene: -; J gene: TRBJ2-7; clone size: -; V gene: TRBV21-1; CDR3 DNA: TGTGCCAGCAGCATTCGACAGACCGAGAACTACGAGCAGTACTTC; CDR3 protein: CASSIRQTENYEQYF
D gene: -; J gene: TRBJ2-1; clone size: -; V gene: TRBV30; CDR3 DNA: TGTGCCTGGAGTGGCGGGCCAGAACGGAACAATGAGCAGTTCTTC; CDR3 protein: CAWSGGPERNNEQFF
D gene: -; J gene: TRBJ1-4; clone size: -; V gene: TRBV6-4; CDR3 DNA: TGTGCCAGCAGTGACATGCCGGGAGGCAGACTACTTACAACTAATGAAAAACTGTTTTTT; CDR3 protein: CASSDMPGGRLLTTNEKLFF
D gene: -; J gene: TRBJ2-3; clone size: -; V gene: TRBV27; CDR3 DNA: TGTGCCAGCAGAAGGAGGGTTACCTACACAGATACGCAGTATTTT; CDR3 protein: CASRRRVTYTDTQYF
D gene: TRBD2; J gene: TRBJ2-2; clone size: few; V gene: TRBV5-1; CDR3 DNA: TGCGCCAGCAGCTTCACGGGAGGGACCGGGGAGCTGTTTTTT; CDR3 protein: CASSFTGGTGELFF
D gene: TRBD1; J gene: TRBJ1-1; clone size: -; V gene: TRBV5-1; CDR3 DNA: TGCGCCAGCAGCGAACAGGGGGTGAACACTGAAGCTTTCTTT; CDR3 protein: CASSEQGVNTEAFF
D gene: TRBD2; J gene: TRBJ2-7; clone size: -; V gene: TRBV7-6; CDR3 DNA: TGTGCCAGCAGCTTAATTAGCGGGAGCCTGGGCGTCGGTTCGGACGAGCAGTACTTC; CDR3 protein: CASSLISGSLGVGSDEQYF
D gene: -; J gene: TRBJ1-4; clone size: -; V gene: TRBV14; CDR3 DNA: TGTGCCAGCAGCCAAGGGCAGTGGTCTGAAAAACTGTTTTTT; CDR3 protein: CASSQGQWSEKLFF
D gene: TRBD1; J gene: TRBJ1-1; clone size: -; V gene: TRBV7-8; CDR3 DNA: TGTGCCAGCAGCTTAGCGGTAGGACAGGGGGCCGGGTTTACTGAAGCTTTCTTT; CDR3 protein: CASSLAVGQGAGFTEAFF
D gene: TRBD2; J gene: TRBJ2-5; clone size: -; V gene: TRBV5-1; CDR3 DNA: TGCGCCAGCAGCTTGCAGGCACTAGCGGGAGCGGAGACCCAGTACTTC; CDR3 protein: CASSLQALAGAETQYF
D gene: -; J gene: TRBJ2-3; clone size: -; V gene: TRBV28; CDR3 DNA: TGTGCCACCACCACAAACCCAGGCACGCAGTATTTT; CDR3 protein: CATTTNPGTQYF
D gene: TRBD2; J gene: TRBJ2-1; clone size: -; V gene: TRBV5-1; CDR3 DNA: TGCGCCAGCAGCTCCACGACGGGGTCTGCGGGAGGGGATAATGAGCAGTTCTTC; CDR3 protein: CASSSTTGSAGGDNEQFF
D gene: TRBD1; J gene: TRBJ2-7; clone size: -; V gene: TRBV5-5; CDR3 DNA: TGTGCCAGCAGCTTGGAGGGGGCCCCCTACGAGCAGTACTTC; CDR3 protein: CASSLEGAPYEQYF
D gene: TRBD2; J gene: TRBJ2-3; clone size: -; V gene: TRBV6-1; CDR3 DNA: TGTGCCAGCAGTGATCCACCGGGACTACAGCAGTATTTT; CDR3 protein: CASSDPPGLQQYF
D gene: TRBD1; J gene: TRBJ1-5; clone size: -; V gene: TRBV27; CDR3 DNA: TGTGCCAGCAGTTTACGCGGACAGGCAAATCAGCCCCAGCATTTT; CDR3 protein: CASSLRGQANQPQHF
D gene: -; J gene: TRBJ2-3; clone size: -; V gene: TRBV20-1; CDR3 DNA: TGCAGTGCTAGTATGACAGATACGCAGTATTTT; CDR3 protein: CSASMTDTQYF
D gene: TRBD1; J gene: TRBJ1-2; clone size: -; V gene: TRBV6-5; CDR3 DNA: TGTGCCAGCAGTCCCCATACAGGGGGCGTAAGAGGCTACACCTTC; CDR3 protein: CASSPHTGGVRGYTF
D gene: -; J gene: TRBJ2-3; clone size: -; V gene: TRBV6-5; CDR3 DNA: TGTGCCAGCAGAAATAGCGGTGCTAGCACAGATACGCAGTATTTT; CDR3 protein: CASRNSGASTDTQYF
D gene: -; J gene: TRBJ2-1; clone size: -; V gene: TRBV7-9; CDR3 DNA: TGTGCCAGCAGCTTAGGTCCCGGGAGCTCCTACAATGAGCAGTTCTTC; CDR3 protein: CASSLGPGSSYNEQFF